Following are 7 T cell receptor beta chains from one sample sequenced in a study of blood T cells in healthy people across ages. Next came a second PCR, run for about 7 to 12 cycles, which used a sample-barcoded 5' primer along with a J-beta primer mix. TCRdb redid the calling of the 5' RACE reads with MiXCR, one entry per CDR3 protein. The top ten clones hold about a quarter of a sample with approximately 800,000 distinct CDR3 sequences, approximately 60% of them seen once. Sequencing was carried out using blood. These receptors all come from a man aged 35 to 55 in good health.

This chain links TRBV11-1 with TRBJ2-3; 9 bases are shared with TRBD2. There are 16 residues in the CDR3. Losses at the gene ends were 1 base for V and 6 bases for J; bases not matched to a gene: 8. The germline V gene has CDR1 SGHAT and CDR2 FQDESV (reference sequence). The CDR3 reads CASSLGTGLALDTQYF. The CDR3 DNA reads TGTGCCAGCAGCTTAGGGACGGGACTAGCACTCGATACGCAGTATTTT.

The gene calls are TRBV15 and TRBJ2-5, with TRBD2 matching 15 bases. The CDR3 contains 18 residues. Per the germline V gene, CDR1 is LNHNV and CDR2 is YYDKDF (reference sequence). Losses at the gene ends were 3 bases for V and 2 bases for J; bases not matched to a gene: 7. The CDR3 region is CATSSGLAGGPGQETQYF. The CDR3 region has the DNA TGTGCCACCAGCAGCGGACTAGCGGGAGGGCCCGGGCAAGAGACCCAGTACTTC.

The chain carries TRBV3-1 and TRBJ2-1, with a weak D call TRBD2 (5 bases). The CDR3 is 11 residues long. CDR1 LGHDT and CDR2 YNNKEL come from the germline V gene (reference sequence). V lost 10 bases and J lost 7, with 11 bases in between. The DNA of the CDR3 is TGTGCCACCAGGACGGGGAATGAGCAGTTCTTC. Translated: CATRTGNEQFF.

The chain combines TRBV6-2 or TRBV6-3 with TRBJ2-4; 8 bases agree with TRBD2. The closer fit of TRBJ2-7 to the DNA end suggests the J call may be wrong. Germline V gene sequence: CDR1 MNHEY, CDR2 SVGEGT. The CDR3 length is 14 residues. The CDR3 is CASVSREEKNEQYF. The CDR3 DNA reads TGTGCCAGCGTATCGCGGGAGGAGAAGAACGAGCAGTACTTC.

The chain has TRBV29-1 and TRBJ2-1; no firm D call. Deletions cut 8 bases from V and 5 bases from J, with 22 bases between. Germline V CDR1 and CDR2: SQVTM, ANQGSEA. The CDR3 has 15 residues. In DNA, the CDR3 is TGCAGCATCGTCGCCTCTGGGCGGATTAACAATGAGCAGTTCTTC. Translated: CSIVASGRINNEQFF.

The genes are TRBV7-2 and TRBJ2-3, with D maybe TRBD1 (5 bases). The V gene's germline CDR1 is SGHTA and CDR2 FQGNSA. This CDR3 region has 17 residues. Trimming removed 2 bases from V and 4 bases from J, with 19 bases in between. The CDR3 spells CASSLRIGVARSDTQYF. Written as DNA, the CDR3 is TGTGCCAGCAGCTTAAGAATAGGGGTTGCTCGGTCAGATACGCAGTATTTT.

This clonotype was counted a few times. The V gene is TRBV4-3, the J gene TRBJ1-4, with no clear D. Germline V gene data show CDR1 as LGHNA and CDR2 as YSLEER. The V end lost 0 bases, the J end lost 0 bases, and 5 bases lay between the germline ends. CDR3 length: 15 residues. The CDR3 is CASSQDGTTNEKLFF. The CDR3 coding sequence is TGCGCCAGCAGCCAAGATGGGACAACTAATGAAAAACTGTTTTTT.